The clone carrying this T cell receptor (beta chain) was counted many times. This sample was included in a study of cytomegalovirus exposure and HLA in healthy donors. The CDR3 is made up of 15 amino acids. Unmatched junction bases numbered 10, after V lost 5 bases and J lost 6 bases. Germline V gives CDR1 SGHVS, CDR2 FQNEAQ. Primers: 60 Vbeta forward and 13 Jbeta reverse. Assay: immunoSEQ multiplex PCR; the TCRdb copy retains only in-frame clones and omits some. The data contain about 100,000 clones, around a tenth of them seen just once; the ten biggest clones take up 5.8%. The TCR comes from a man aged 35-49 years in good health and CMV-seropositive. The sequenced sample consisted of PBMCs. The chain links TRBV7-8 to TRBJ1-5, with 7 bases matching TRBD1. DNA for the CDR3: TGTGCCAGCAGCCATATCAGGGGGTCGGGTCAGCCCCAGCATTTT. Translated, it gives CASSHIRGSGQPQHF.